This TCR beta chain emerged from a study of shared clonotypes between healthy human individuals. The data were produced by immunoSEQ multiplex PCR, yet TCRdb's version contains in-frame clones alone and is incomplete. The data hold around 1.5 million clones, with 95% to 99% observed a single time. A single count supports this clone. The target antigen is unknown. CDR3 size: 17 residues. V gave up 5 bases and J gave up 1 base, with 19 bases separating them. Germline V lookup: CDR1 SGHNT, CDR2 YENEEA. The study's findings and limits: The rarefaction results pointed to incomplete sorted-subset sequencing despite large depth.

Healthy HIV-negative adults without recent acute infections or vaccinations served as donors. All the donors were Caucasian adults who lived in Nashville, Tennessee. The V call is TRBV11-3, the J call TRBJ2-3, with D possibly TRBD1 on 5 matching bases. Source material: naive CD4+ T cells sorted from blood. Subset meaning: CD45RA+ positively selected. The clonotype comes from a man aged 25-45 years in good health. CDR3 sequence (DNA): TGTGCCAGCAGCCCAGGGTCAGGTTCGCCTGGCACAGATACGCAGTATTTT. Encoded protein: CASSPGSGSPGTDTQYF.